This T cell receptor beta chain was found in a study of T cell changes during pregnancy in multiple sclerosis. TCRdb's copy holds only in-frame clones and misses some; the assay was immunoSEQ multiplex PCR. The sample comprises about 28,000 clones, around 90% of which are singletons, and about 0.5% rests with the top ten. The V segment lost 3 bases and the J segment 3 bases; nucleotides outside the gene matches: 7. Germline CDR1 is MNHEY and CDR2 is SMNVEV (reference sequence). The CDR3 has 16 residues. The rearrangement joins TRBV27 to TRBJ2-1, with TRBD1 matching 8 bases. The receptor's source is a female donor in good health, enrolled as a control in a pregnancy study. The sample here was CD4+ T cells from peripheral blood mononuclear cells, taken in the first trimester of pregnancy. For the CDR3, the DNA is TGTGCCAGCAGTTTCCGGACAGGGAGGAACTACAATGAGCAGTTCTTC. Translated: CASSFRTGRNYNEQFF.